This T cell receptor (beta chain) stems from a study of blood T cells in healthy people across ages (dated by TCRdb to the mid-2010s). Study-level background: In model experiments, template switching captured about one uniquely barcoded TCR beta cDNA molecule for every two T cells. The study measured age-related changes in TCR beta repertoire diversity using deep sequencing normalized with unique cDNA molecular identifiers. Donors were grouped into four age groups: young (average 16 years), middle-aged (about 40), aged (approximately 67) and long-lived (around 80). To avoid experimental bias, donors of different ages were spread randomly across the sequencing lanes. The study analyzed two additional independent replicas of 1 million unique cDNA reads from the same blood draw for two donors, one aged 18 to 30 and one aged 80 or older.

Spanning cysteine to phenylalanine, the CDR3 consists of 16 amino acids. Only CDR3 DNA remains: 48 bases, in frame from the first base. Reading the germline V gene gives CDR1 SGHTA and CDR2 FQGNSA. The donors were 40 or so Caucasian individuals from Russia, aged 6 to 90 years, who were systemically healthy. Ten milliliters of peripheral blood were drawn from each donor into EDTA-treated Vacutainer tubes. Ficoll-Paque density-gradient centrifugation was used to isolate PBMCs, with at least 7 million obtained per sample. Total RNA was extracted from PBMCs with Trizol reagent, with at least 6 micrograms obtained per sample. The percentages of naive CD45RAhigh/CD27high T cells were determined by flow cytometry on a PBMC aliquot from every donor. As to this clonotype: Its antigen is still unknown. Base qualities are missing; no much larger clone stands one base away.

The library was obtained by 5' RACE. The sequencer listed for this sample is Illumina HiSeq 2500. The second PCR ran for roughly 7 to 12 cycles and used a J-beta primer mix along with a sample-barcoded 5' primer. A template-switch 5' adaptor carrying 12 random nucleotides introduced a unique molecular identifier onto each TCR beta cDNA molecule. Each sample yielded at least 2.5 million CDR3-containing paired-end reads. All of the RNA was converted into first-strand cDNA using the Mint cDNA synthesis kit, with a TRBC-specific oligonucleotide serving as the primer. All cDNA was treated with uracil-DNA glycosylase and then went through a first 18-cycle PCR with the universal primers M1SS and BC2_uni_R. The paper's data handling went like this. For normalization, 1 million high-quality reads were randomly selected from each sample, with every read carrying a distinct molecular identifier. Reads sharing molecular identifiers were discarded rather than binned into consensus sequences. CDR3 identification, clonotype clustering and error correction used MiTCR with a Q25 quality threshold and the strictest error-elimination algorithm. A nonparametric unseen species model with Euler transformation was used to estimate a lower bound on total TCR beta diversity. Using fastp trimming at Q25 and MiXCR clonotype assembly, TCRdb reanalyzed the public sequencing data and kept in-frame beta chains. Entries are consolidated by CDR3 protein sequence, retaining the most common genes and DNA. For this entry, the V and J calls and clone size follow TCRdb and not the study's own pipeline. This sample gives 650,000 to 1,000,000 distinct CDR3 sequences in total; 46% of them show up just once. In total, the top ten clones hold 15% to 20% of the sample.

Points the paper makes about the study in general: Since profiling was done on bulk unsorted PBMCs, naive and antigen-experienced compartments could not be conclusively compared. Estimates of total diversity from one million sequenced T cells were regarded as lower bounds and underestimates. Because the CMV infection status of the donors was unknown, age-related changes in expanded clonotypes may potentially have been confounded. Compared with the aged group, the long-lived group had more naive CD4+ T cells, fewer expanded clones and increased TCR diversity, suggesting age selection. Observed TCR beta diversity correlated strongly with the percentage of naive T cells measured by flow cytometry. Observed TCR beta diversity per million T cells fell roughly linearly with age, and a significant reduction was already apparent by age around 39.

The chain is encoded by TRBV7-2 joined to TRBJ2-5; TRBD1 agrees with 9 junctional bases. The J call may be mistaken, given a closer DNA end match to TRBJ2-7. Sequenced: blood. The receptor comes from a man older than 75 in good health. The nucleotide sequence is given as TGTGCCAGCAGCCAGGTAACCGGGACAGGGCGGCGCGAGCAGTACTTC. The translation is CASSQVTGTGRREQYF.